This T cell receptor (beta chain) was sequenced in a study of response to subunit inactivated influenza vaccine. This clonotype was seen more than once but under ten times. One entry per CDR3 protein results from TCRdb running MiXCR on the RT-PCR reads. This repertoire shows some 540,000 distinct CDR3 sequences, 20% to 25% found once; its top ten account for roughly 2.8%. CDR3 length: 16 residues. Between the trimmed V and J ends, which lost 1 base and 6 bases, there was a span of 16 bases. Germline lookup yields CDR1 LNHDA and CDR2 SQIVND (reference sequence). In addition, the sample was reused for a study of T cells expressing NK-cell markers. That source notes: TCR beta cDNA was made by 5'RACE template switching with UMIs.

The rearrangement links TRBV19 to TRBJ1-5; D uncertain. The source of this sequence is a man aged 50 to 59 who received an inactivated influenza vaccine. The specimen was CD4+ T cells sorted from PBMCs, collected 11 to 12 days after vaccination. The CDR3 reads CASSIVARARGQPQHF. The CDR3, as DNA: TGTGCCAGTAGTATAGTTGCCCGGGCTCGGGGTCAGCCCCAGCATTTT.